This T cell receptor beta chain emerged from a study of blood T cell repertoires in COVID-19 (dated by TCRdb to 2020 to 2022). Describing the broader study: Collaborator samples came from the United States, Italy and Spain and covered acute and convalescent phases of COVID-19. The sample metadata nearly always contained a de-identified subject ID, COVID-19 status, age in years and sex. The prospective study material was composed of cDNA or gDNA derived from T cells, B-cell-depleted T cells, or PBMCs. A freely available public database, intended as a resource for researchers studying the immune response to SARS-CoV-2, is where the repertoires were released. Samples were obtained from the ongoing ImmuneRACE study (first 160 participants) and from 1,254 subjects provided by 6 global collaborators. Subjects who had been exposed to COVID-19, were actively infected with it, or had recovered from it provided the deeply sampled blood TCRbeta repertoires that made up the dataset. Where available, HLA class I and class II types were obtained from metadata supplied by the sample provider rather than from assay-based typing.

Study-wide conclusions, independent of this receptor: The quantity of clinical and demographic metadata differed by source and by participant and was supplied without curation.

The immunoSEQ Assay, a bias-controlled multiplex PCR, was used to amplify TCRbeta CDR3 regions from genomic DNA. The authors' analysis ran thus. The number of nucleated cells in each sample was estimated by amplification of reference gene primers within the assay. To quantify the absolute abundance of each unique TCRbeta CDR3 rearrangement, sequence reads were collapsed and filtered. For each sample, productive Simpson clonality was calculated as the square root of Simpson's diversity index over productive rearrangements. TCRdb took this table from immuneACCESS and kept in-frame rearrangements with V and J called. Such tables lack part of the clones; where checked against another copy, unresolved V genes explain under half of the gap, and the rest is unexplained. For V, J and clone size, that table is used; D and trimming come from the DNA. This sample gives tens of thousands of clones in total; 86% of them show up just once. Less than 35% of the sample rests with the top ten.

Collaborating institutions collected whole blood in K2EDTA tubes following their own protocols. For TCRbeta analysis, collaborators shipped samples as frozen whole blood, isolated PBMCs, or DNA extracted from either of those sample types. V gives up 1 base and J gives up 3 bases, and the segment between their germline ends measures 13 bases. The germline V gene specifies MGHRA as CDR1 and YSYEKL as CDR2. From the cysteine up to the phenylalanine, the CDR3 has a length of 15 residues. Only the CDR3 DNA stays, 45 bases, in frame from base 1. With regard to this clone: Its cognate antigen has yet to be identified. Qualities for individual bases were not recorded, and no much larger clone is one base off.

The chain links TRBV4-1 with TRBJ2-7; D gene: possibly TRBD2, on 5 matching bases. Sequenced input: peripheral blood. This TCR was recovered from a man aged 50 or older with active or convalescent COVID-19. The DNA is TGCGCCAGCAGCCAAGTTGGAAACGGACTCTACGAGCAGTACTTC. This codes for CASSQVGNGLYEQYF.